This T cell receptor (beta chain) was retrieved from a study of T cell changes during pregnancy in multiple sclerosis. V dropped 0 bases and J dropped 7 bases, with 4 bases sitting between them. Per germline, CDR1 SGHAT and CDR2 FQNNGV. This CDR3 has 12 residues. Assay: immunoSEQ multiplex PCR; the TCRdb copy retains only in-frame clones and omits some. The data contain tens of thousands of clones, around nine tenths of them singletons. Sample: CD8+ T cells from peripheral blood mononuclear cells, taken in the first trimester of pregnancy. This chain links TRBV11-2 with TRBJ2-1; D is uncertain. The clonotype comes from a female donor in good health, enrolled as a control in a pregnancy study. CDR3 sequence: CASSLDRNEQFF. The CDR3, as DNA: TGTGCCAGCAGCTTAGATCGGAATGAGCAGTTCTTC.